Reported below is one TCR beta chain. The data are from a study of T-cell reconstitution after alpha-beta-depleted transplantation in children. For TCRbeta, the library was prepared with unique molecular identifiers. MiXCR was run by TCRdb on the PCR reads, yielding one entry per CDR3 protein. This sample yields over 150,000 distinct CDR3 sequences, of which roughly 7.5% are seen a single time; over 2.5% belongs to the top ten. Per the germline V gene, CDR1 is KGHSH and CDR2 is LQKENI. The CDR3 contains 15 residues. V was cut by 1 base and J by 0 bases, with 7 bases left in between. The origin of this receptor is a human donor who donated a stem cell graft to a child with Wiskott-Aldrich syndrome. The sample in question was PBMCs from the stem cell graft donor, obtained from the stem cell graft. This sequence joins TRBV18 and TRBJ2-1; D is undetermined. The CDR3 nucleotides read TGTGCCAGCTCACCACGACTCTTCTCCTACAATGAGCAGTTCTTC. This sequence encodes CASSPRLFSYNEQFF.